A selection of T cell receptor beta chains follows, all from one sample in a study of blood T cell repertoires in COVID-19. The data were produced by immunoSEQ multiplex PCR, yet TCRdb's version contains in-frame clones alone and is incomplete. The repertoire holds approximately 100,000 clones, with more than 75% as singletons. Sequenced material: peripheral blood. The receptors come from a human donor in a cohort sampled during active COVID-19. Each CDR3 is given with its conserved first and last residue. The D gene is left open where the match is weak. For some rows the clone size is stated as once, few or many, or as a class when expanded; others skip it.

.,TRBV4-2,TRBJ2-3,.,TGTGCCAGCAGCCAAGACTGGCACGAAGGCACAGATACGCAGTATTTT,CASSQDWHEGTDTQYF
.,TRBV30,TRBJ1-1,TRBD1,TGTGCCTGGCGGACAGGGGGTAGCACTGAAGCTTTCTTT,CAWRTGGSTEAFF
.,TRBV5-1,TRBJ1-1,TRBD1,TGCGCCAGCAGCTTGGCCAGGGGGCTGTTGAACACTGAAGCTTTCTTT,CASSLARGLLNTEAFF
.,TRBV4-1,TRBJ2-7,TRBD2,TGCGCCAGCAGCCAGGCTCCGGGACTAGAAGGAGAGCAGTACTTC,CASSQAPGLEGEQYF
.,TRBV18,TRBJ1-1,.,TGTGCCAGCTCACCATTTCAAGGGGACACTGAAGCTTTCTTT,CASSPFQGDTEAFF
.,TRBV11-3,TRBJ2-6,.,TGTGCCAGCAGCTTAGGTTCAGGCTCTGGGGCCAACGTCCTGACTTTC,CASSLGSGSGANVLTF
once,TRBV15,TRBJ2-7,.,TGTGCCACCAGCAGAGTCGCGCGCGGGGCTGATTCCGAGCAGTACTTC,CATSRVARGADSEQYF
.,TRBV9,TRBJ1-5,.,TGTGCCAGCAGCGGGGGAGGGGGGGCGAATCAGCCCCAGCATTTT,CASSGGGGANQPQHF
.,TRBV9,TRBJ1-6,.,TGTGCCAGCAGCCAGTCAAGTAATTCACCCCTCCACTTT,CASSQSSNSPLHF
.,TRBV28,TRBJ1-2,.,TGTGCCAGCAGCCCCCCGGGGAACTATGGCTACACCTTC,CASSPPGNYGYTF
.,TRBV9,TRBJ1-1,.,TGCGCCAGCACAGGATACGAGAACACTGAAGCTTTCTTT,CASTGYENTEAFF
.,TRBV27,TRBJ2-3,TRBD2,TGTGCCAGCTTTTTTAGCGGGGCACCCGGAGATACGCAGTATTTT,CASFFSGAPGDTQYF
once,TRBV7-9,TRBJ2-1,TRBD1,TGTGCCAGCAGCTTAGGGGACAGGCCGAATGAGCAGTTCTTC,CASSLGDRPNEQFF
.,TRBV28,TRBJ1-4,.,TGTGCCAGCAGCCTGACAGAAAAACTGTTTTTT,CASSLTEKLFF
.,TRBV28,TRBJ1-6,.,TGTGCCAGCAGAGGAATAGCGGGTTCACCCCTCCACTTT,CASRGIAGSPLHF
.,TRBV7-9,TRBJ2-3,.,TGTGCCAGCAGCGGACAGATGTACACAGATACGCAGTATTTT,CASSGQMYTDTQYF
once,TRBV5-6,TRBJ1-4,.,TGTGCCAGCAGCTTGCAGGGTTCCGCAACTAATGAAAAACTGTTTTTT,CASSLQGSATNEKLFF
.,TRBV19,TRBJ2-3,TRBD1,TGTGCCAGTGGGGGACAGGGCCGGGGTACGCAGTATTTT,CASGGQGRGTQYF
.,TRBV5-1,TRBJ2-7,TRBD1,TGCGCCAGCAGCTCCGGGACAGGGGCTTACGAGCAGTACTTC,CASSSGTGAYEQYF
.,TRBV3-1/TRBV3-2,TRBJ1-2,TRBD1,TGTGCCAGCAGCCAACCTACCGGGACAGGAAAAGGAGTCAACTATGGCTACACCTTC,CASSQPTGTGKGVNYGYTF
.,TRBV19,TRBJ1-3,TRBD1,TGTGCCAGTAGAGAAACCGGGACAGGGAGTGAAAACACCATATATTTT,CASRETGTGSENTIYF
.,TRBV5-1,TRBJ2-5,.,TGCGCCAGCAGCTTGGGACAGGTACAAGAGACCCAGTACTTC,CASSLGQVQETQYF
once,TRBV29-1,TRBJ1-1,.,TGCAGCGTAATGAAGGGGATGGACGACACTGAAGCTTTCTTT,CSVMKGMDDTEAFF
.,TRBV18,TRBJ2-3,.,TGTGCCAGCTCACCCTTAGGGGCAGGGGGCACAGATACGCAGTATTTT,CASSPLGAGGTDTQYF
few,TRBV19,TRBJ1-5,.,TGTGCCAGTAGAAATAGGCCCGGGAATCAGCCCCAGCATTTT,CASRNRPGNQPQHF
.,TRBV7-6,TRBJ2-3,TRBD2,TGTGCCAGCAGCTTAGTCCCTAGCGGGGGTAACACAGATACGCAGTATTTT,CASSLVPSGGNTDTQYF
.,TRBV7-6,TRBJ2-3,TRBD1,TGTGCCAGCAGCTTAAGGGGGCTCACAGATACGCAGTATTTT,CASSLRGLTDTQYF
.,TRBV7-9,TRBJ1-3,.,TGTGCCAGCAGCAATCTGTTTGCTGGAAACACCATATATTTT,CASSNLFAGNTIYF
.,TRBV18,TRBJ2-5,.,TGTGCCAGCTCACCATCAGCGTTCCAAGAGACCCAGTACTTC,CASSPSAFQETQYF
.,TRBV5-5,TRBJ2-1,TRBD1,TGTGCCAGCAGCGGAGGACAGGGGCTGGGTGAGCAGTTCTTC,CASSGGQGLGEQFF
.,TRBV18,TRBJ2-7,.,TGTGCCAGCTCATTTGGCGGAGGGACTTACGAGCAGTACTTC,CASSFGGGTYEQYF
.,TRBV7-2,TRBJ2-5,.,TGTGCCAGCAGCTCCGTTACGAGGGAGACCCAGTACTTC,CASSSVTRETQYF